This entry lists 9 T cell receptor beta chains sequenced from one sample in a study of shared clonotypes between healthy human individuals. Data came from immunoSEQ multiplex PCR; TCRdb stores just in-frame clones and leaves some out. Among some 1,600,000 clones, approximately 98% were seen once, and the ten largest hold about 0.4%. Sample: naive CD4+ T cells sorted from blood. The subset: CD45RA+ positively selected. These receptor sequences come from a man younger than 45 in good health.

The chain uses TRBV28 and TRBJ1-2; 9 bases match TRBD1. Trimming took 5 bases from V and 4 from J; bases not matched to a gene: 2. Germline assignment: CDR1 MDHEN and CDR2 SYDVKM. The CDR3 loop spans 13 amino acids. CDR3 nucleotide sequence: TGTGCCAGCAGTCAGGGACAGGGCTATGGCTACACCTTC. Translating gives CASSQGQGYGYTF.

The chain joins TRBV29-1 to TRBJ1-1; D gene uncertain. The V end lost 2 bases, the J end lost 3 bases, and 4 bases lay between the germline ends. The germline gives CDR1 SQVTM, CDR2 ANQGSEA. This CDR3 has 11 amino acids. The CDR3 DNA is TGCAGCGTTGAACTTGACACTGAAGCTTTCTTT. It translates to CSVELDTEAFF.

The chain has TRBV19 and TRBJ1-5; tentative D call: TRBD1 (6 bases). The CDR3 contains 17 residues. CDR1 is LNHDA and CDR2 is SQIVND in the germline V gene (reference sequence). V lost 6 bases and J 6 bases, leaving 24 bases between the germline ends. The CDR3 DNA is TGTGCCAGTAGCCCCCGTACAGTCACAGGGATCGCTCAGCCCCAGCATTTT. Its protein is CASSPRTVTGIAQPQHF.

The chain couples TRBV25-1 to TRBJ1-1; 10 bases are a match to TRBD1. The V gene's germline CDR1 is MGHDK and CDR2 SYGVNS. The CDR3 is 14 amino acids. The V gene end was trimmed by 8 bases and the J gene end by 3 bases; junction bases not matched to a gene: 6. DNA for the CDR3: TGTGCCAGCTCCCGGACAGGGGGTGACACTGAAGCTTTCTTT. It translates to CASSRTGGDTEAFF.

The chain has TRBV6-1 and TRBJ1-1; D call uncertain. The germline CDR1 and CDR2 sequences are MNHNS and SASEGT. This CDR3 has 13 amino acids. V was cut by 0 bases and J by 11 bases, with 13 bases left in between. CDR3 sequence (DNA): TGTGCCAGCAGTGAAGCGCGGGTTTTGATGGCTTTCTTT. It is translated as CASSEARVLMAFF.

The rearrangement uses TRBV11-2 and TRBJ2-5; TRBD2 aligns across 9 bases. V trimming: 5 bases; J trimming: 5 bases; junction bases outside the gene matches: 9. The CDR3 sequence is 15 residues long. Germline V CDR1 and CDR2: SGHAT, FQNNGV. CDR3: CASSLRPSGTETQYF. As DNA, the CDR3 is TGTGCCAGCAGCCTAAGGCCTAGCGGGACGGAGACCCAGTACTTC.

A note on this clone: Other DNA sequences in this sample translate to the same CDR3. The CDR3 sequence is CSAERNEQFF. The CDR3 DNA follows: TGCAGTGCGGAGCGGAATGAGCAGTTCTTC. V usage is TRBV20-1 and J usage is TRBJ2-1; D possibly corresponds to TRBD2 (5 bases). This CDR3 contains 10 residues. The V and J ends lost 6 bases and 7 bases respectively, with 7 bases between them. The germline gives CDR1 DFQATT, CDR2 SNEGSKA (reference sequence).

As concerns this clone: This sample also contains other DNA sequences that code for the same CDR3. The rearrangement uses TRBV18 and TRBJ2-5; D not resolved. The CDR3 totals 12 residues. From germline, CDR1 is KGHSH and CDR2 LQKENI. V was cut by 0 bases and J by 3 bases, with 2 bases left in between. The CDR3 nucleotides read TGTGCCAGCTCACCACCCGAAGAGACCCAGTACTTC. Translated: CASSPPEETQYF.

V is TRBV28 and J is TRBJ2-3, with 8 nucleotides matching TRBD2. The CDR3 covers 16 residues. Germline values: CDR1 MDHEN, CDR2 SYDVKM. J lost 4 bases, V lost 5 bases, and 11 bases had no gene match. CDR3 in amino acids: CASSRLPGLEADTQYF. CDR3 in DNA: TGTGCCAGCAGTCGACTACCGGGACTAGAAGCAGATACGCAGTATTTT.